This TCR beta chain was sequenced for a study of blood T cell repertoires in COVID-19. In the study overall: Acute-phase and convalescent COVID-19 samples originated in the United States, Italy and Spain. The cDNA or gDNA used as material had been derived from T cells, B-cell-depleted T cells, or PBMCs.

The data were produced by immunoSEQ multiplex PCR, yet TCRdb's version contains in-frame clones alone and is incomplete. This sample carries approximately 260,000 clones, more than 75% of them seen once, and the ten largest clones take over 10%. CDR3 length equals 15 residues. Germline CDR1 and CDR2: PRHDT and FYEKMQ (reference sequence). V lost 2 bases to trimming and J lost 0 bases, with 9 bases between them. The chain employs TRBV13 and TRBJ2-3; no clear D gene. The sample taken for sequencing was peripheral blood. This receptor was obtained from a woman aged 60-75 years with active or convalescent COVID-19. The CDR3 sequence: CASSLRRVSTDTQYF. CDR3 nucleotide sequence: TGTGCCAGCAGCTTACGACGGGTTAGCACAGATACGCAGTATTTT.